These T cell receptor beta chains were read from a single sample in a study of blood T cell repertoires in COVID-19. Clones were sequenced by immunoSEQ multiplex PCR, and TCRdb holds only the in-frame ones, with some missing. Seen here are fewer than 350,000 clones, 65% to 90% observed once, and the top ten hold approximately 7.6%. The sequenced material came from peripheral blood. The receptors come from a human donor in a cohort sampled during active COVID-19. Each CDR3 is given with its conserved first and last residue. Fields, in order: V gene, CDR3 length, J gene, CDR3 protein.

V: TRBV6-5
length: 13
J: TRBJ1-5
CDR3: CASTGTDDQPQHF

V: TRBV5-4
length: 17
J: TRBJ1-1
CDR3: CASSPGTRQKEEAEAFF

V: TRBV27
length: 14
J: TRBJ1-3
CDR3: CASSLTGLGNTIYF

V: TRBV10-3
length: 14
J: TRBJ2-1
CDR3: CAISDLRMRDEQFF

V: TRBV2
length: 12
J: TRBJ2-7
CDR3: CASSESSYEQYF

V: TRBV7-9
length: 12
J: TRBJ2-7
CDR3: CASSYTGTEQYF

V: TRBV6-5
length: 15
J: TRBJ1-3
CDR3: CASSLVGTLGNTIYF

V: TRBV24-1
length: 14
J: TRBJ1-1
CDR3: CATSDLQGTGGAFF

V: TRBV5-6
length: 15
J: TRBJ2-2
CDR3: CASSPGQRIVGELFF

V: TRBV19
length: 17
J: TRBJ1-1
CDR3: CASSKATGIPMNTEAFF

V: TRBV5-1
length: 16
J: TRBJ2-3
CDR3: CASSSGGLTATDTQYF

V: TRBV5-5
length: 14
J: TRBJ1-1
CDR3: CASSLPTGAPQAFF

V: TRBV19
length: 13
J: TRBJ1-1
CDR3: CASSIRVGTEAFF

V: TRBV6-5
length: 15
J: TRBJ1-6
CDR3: CASSTSVQNNSPLHF

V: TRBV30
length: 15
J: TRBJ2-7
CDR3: CAHSDGADGTTAQYF

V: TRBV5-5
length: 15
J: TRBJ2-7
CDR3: CASSLRTVYSYEQYF

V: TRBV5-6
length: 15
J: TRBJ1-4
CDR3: CASRLTGAEGEKLFF

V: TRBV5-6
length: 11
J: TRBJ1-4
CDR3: CASSREGKLFF

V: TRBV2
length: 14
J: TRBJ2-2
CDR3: CASTGTTFTGELFF

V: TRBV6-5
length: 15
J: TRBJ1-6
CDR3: CASRSDRSSSSPLHF

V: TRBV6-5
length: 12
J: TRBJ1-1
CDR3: CASSYGRTEAFF

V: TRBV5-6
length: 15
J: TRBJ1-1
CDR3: CASSSPYEAGTEAFF

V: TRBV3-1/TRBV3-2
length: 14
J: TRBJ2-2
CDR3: CASAGGTYTGELFF

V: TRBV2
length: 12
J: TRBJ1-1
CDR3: CASSEQGIEAFF

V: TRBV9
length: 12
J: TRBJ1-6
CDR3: CASSAGNSPLHF

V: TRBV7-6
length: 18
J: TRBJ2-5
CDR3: CASSSRPRLAGTLETQYF

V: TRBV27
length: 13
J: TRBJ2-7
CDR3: CASSPRGGSEQYF

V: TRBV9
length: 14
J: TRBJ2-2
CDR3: CASSLGTRAGELFF

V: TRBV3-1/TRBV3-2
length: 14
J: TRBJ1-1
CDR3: CASSRRTAGGEAFF

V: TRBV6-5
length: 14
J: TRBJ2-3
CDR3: CASSPGQSTDTQYF

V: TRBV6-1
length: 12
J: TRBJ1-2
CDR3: CASSDQGTGYTF

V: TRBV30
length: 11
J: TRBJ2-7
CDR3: CASSGSYEQYF

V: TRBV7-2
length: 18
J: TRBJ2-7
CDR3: CASSLRAGHRDRSYEQYF

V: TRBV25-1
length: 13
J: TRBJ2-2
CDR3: CASTNRLTGELFF

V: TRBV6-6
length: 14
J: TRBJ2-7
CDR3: CASSQQGRSYEQYF

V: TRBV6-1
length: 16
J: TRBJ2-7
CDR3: CASSGSIGTGEEEQYF

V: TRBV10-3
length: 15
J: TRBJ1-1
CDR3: CAINDRGGRDTEAFF

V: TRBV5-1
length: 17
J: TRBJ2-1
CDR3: CASSSGPSGFFYNEQFF

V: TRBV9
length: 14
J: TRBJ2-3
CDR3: CASSVRGGVNTQYF

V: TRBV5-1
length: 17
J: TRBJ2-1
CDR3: CASSLDPHLSSYNEQFF

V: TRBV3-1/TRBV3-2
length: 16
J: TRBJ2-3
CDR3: CASSQDRLAGTDTQYF

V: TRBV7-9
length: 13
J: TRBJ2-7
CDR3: CASSLVASYEQYF

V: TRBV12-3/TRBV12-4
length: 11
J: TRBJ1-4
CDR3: CASKLTEKLFF

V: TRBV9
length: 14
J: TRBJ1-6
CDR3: CASVKERGNSPLHF

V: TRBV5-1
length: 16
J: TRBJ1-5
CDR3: CASSLGAAGPNQPQHF

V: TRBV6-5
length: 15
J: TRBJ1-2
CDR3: CASSYLLLDPYGYTF